This is a list of T cell receptor beta chains from one sample in a study of blood T cell repertoires in COVID-19. The repertoire was sequenced with immunoSEQ multiplex PCR; TCRdb's copy has only in-frame clones and lacks some. The data contain over 60,000 clones, 82% of them seen just once; the ten biggest clones take up about 16%. Sequences were obtained from peripheral blood. Receptors were obtained from a man aged 80 or over with active COVID-19. Each CDR3 is given with its conserved first and last residue. A D gene is named only where the DNA matches it firmly. Not all rows give a size; the values are once, few, many and, for expanded clones, a class.

d_gene | abundance | j_gene | v_gene | CDR3nt | CDR3aa
- | once | TRBJ2-5 | TRBV5-1 | TGCGCCAGTACAGGGCCGACGGAGACCCAGTACTTC | CASTGPTETQYF
- | once | TRBJ1-6 | TRBV12-5 | TGTGCTAGTGGCGAAGGGGCCCGATATTCACCCCTCCACTTT | CASGEGARYSPLHF
- | - | TRBJ2-4 | TRBV7-2 | TGTGCCAGCAGCTTAGGAGGAGGGGGCCTAACCAAAAACATTCAGTACTTC | CASSLGGGGLTKNIQYF
- | - | TRBJ2-6 | TRBV11-2 | TGTGCCAGCAGCCTGCAGGGAACTGGGGCCAACGTCCTGACTTTC | CASSLQGTGANVLTF
- | - | TRBJ1-2 | TRBV27 | TGTGCCAGCAGTTTATCCAAATCCCGCACAGGTACTAACTATGGCTACACCTTC | CASSLSKSRTGTNYGYTF
- | once | TRBJ2-5 | TRBV4-2 | TGTGCCAGCAGCCAAGATCTTGTTGTTGGGGGCCGGGAGACCCAGTACTTC | CASSQDLVVGGRETQYF
TRBD1 | - | TRBJ1-2 | TRBV29-1 | TGCAGCGTAGCGCAGGGGGCGAGCCTAACCTATGGCTACACCTTC | CSVAQGASLTYGYTF
- | - | TRBJ1-2 | TRBV20-1 | TGCAGTGTAAGGGGCGGTTATGGCTACACCTTC | CSVRGGYGYTF
- | many | TRBJ2-3 | TRBV7-6 | TGTGCCAGCAGCTTTTACGGCCGGAGCTCAGATACGCAGTATTTT | CASSFYGRSSDTQYF
TRBD2 | - | TRBJ2-2 | TRBV7-3 | TGTGCCAGCAGCTTATGGGGGCTAGCGGGAAGCTCCGGGGAGCTGTTTTTT | CASSLWGLAGSSGELFF
- | - | TRBJ1-2 | TRBV6-5 | TGTGCCAGCACGGGACAATTAGGTTCCGGCGGCTACACCTTC | CASTGQLGSGGYTF
- | - | TRBJ1-2 | TRBV28 | TGTGCCAGCAGTTCAACCGGGATTTTAACTAACTATGGCTACACCTTC | CASSSTGILTNYGYTF
TRBD1 | - | TRBJ2-5 | TRBV18 | TGTGCCAGCTCACCACTGACAGGGGGCCGGGAGACCCAGTACTTC | CASSPLTGGRETQYF
- | few | TRBJ1-5 | TRBV6-5 | TGTGCCAGCAGTCGGACAGACAATCAGCCCCAGCATTTT | CASSRTDNQPQHF